These 8 T cell receptor beta chains were sequenced from one sample in a study of T cells in Graves' hyperthyroidism and ophthalmopathy. Amplification of TCR beta CDR3 regions used RNA as the template. An initial round of RT-PCR targeting the TCR CDR3 relied on the HTBI primer set. Using its own MiXCR run on the multiplex PCR reads, TCRdb lists one record per CDR3 protein. The sample gives some 460,000 distinct CDR3 sequences, 15% to 19% of which show up once; roughly 13% is in the top ten. The specimen sequenced was blood. The receptors shown here come from a woman younger than 35 with Graves' hyperthyroidism.

The chain combines TRBV3-1 with TRBJ1-1; no definite D call. Germline V lookup: CDR1 LGHDT, CDR2 YNNKEL (reference sequence). There are 12 residues in the CDR3. Trimming shortened V by 5 bases and J by 10 bases, and 14 bases separated the two germline ends. The CDR3 region is CASSVPGSGAFF. CDR3 DNA sequence: TGTGCCAGCAGCGTCCCCGGCTCCGGAGCTTTCTTT. The complete variable domain, with remaining parts taken from reference TRBV3-1 and TRBJ1-1, reads DTAVSQTPKYLVTQMGNDKSIKCEQNLGHDTMYWYKQDSKKFLKIMFSYNNKELIINETVPNRFSPKSPDKAHLNLHINSLELGDSAVYFCASSVPGSGAFFGQGTRLTVV.

The chain is built from TRBV4-1 and TRBJ2-3; D remains unclear. V lost 1 base and J lost 3, with 8 bases in between. The CDR3 consists of 14 residues. Per the germline V gene, CDR1 is MGHRA and CDR2 is YSYEKL. CDR3 coding DNA: TGCGCCAGCAGCCAAGTAATGGCTACAGATACGCAGTATTTT. Protein sequence: CASSQVMATDTQYF.

This clonotype was seen only a few times. The chain employs TRBV6-1 and TRBJ1-3; D is uncertain. Germline V lookup: CDR1 MNHNS, CDR2 SASEGT. Trimming took 5 bases from V and 4 from J, leaving 15 bases between them. There are 15 residues in the CDR3. For the CDR3, the DNA is TGTGCCAGCAGTCGCGGCGGGGATTTCGGAAACACCATATATTTT. Translated, it gives CASSRGGDFGNTIYF.

This clonotype was detected a few times. The chain joins TRBV6-2 or TRBV6-3 to TRBJ2-5; the match to TRBD2 covers 9 bases. CDR1 is MNHEY, CDR2 SVGEGT, per germline. The V segment lost 0 bases and the J segment 4 bases; nucleotides outside the gene matches: 12. This CDR3 spans 18 amino acids. CDR3 in DNA: TGTGCCAGCAGTTACTCGGAAGCGGGGGGCTTTGGACGAGAGACCCAGTACTTC. It specifies CASSYSEAGGFGRETQYF.

This clonotype was counted many times. This chain uses TRBV7-3 with TRBJ2-7, with TRBD2 matching over 12 bases. This CDR3 spans 19 amino acids. In germline, CDR1 is SGHTA, CDR2 FQGTGA. V gave up 4 bases and J gave up 0 bases; unmatched junction bases: 13. In nucleotides, the CDR3 is TGTGCCAGCAGCTCTAACTGGACTAGCGGGATACCGAGCTCCTACGAGCAGTACTTC. Its translation is CASSSNWTSGIPSSYEQYF.

This clonotype was seen only a few times. The J gene is TRBJ2-7, the V gene TRBV7-9, with D uncertain. Germline CDR1 SEHNR, CDR2 FQNEAQ (reference sequence). The CDR3 length is 15 residues. Trimming removed 5 bases from V and 0 bases from J, with 14 bases in between. CDR3 bases: TGTGCCAGCAGCCCACGAACAGAGAGCTCCTACGAGCAGTACTTC. Its protein product is CASSPRTESSYEQYF.

J is TRBJ2-4 and V is TRBV3-1, with 8 positions matching TRBD2. The CDR3 totals 20 residues. Germline V gene lookup returns CDR1 LGHDT and CDR2 YNNKEL (reference sequence). V shed 0 bases and J 3 bases; nucleotides not matched to a gene: 16. CDR3 sequence: CASSQEFGGADIWVKNIQYF. The CDR3 nucleotides read TGTGCCAGCAGCCAAGAGTTCGGGGGGGCCGATATATGGGTCAAAAACATTCAGTACTTC. Full variable domain (rest looked up from reference TRBV3-1 and TRBJ2-4): DTAVSQTPKYLVTQMGNDKSIKCEQNLGHDTMYWYKQDSKKFLKIMFSYNNKELIINETVPNRFSPKSPDKAHLNLHINSLELGDSAVYFCASSQEFGGADIWVKNIQYFGAGTRLSVL.

Only a few counts were recorded for this clonotype. The chain couples TRBV5-1 to TRBJ2-7, with 7 bases lining up with TRBD1. The CDR3 runs to 16 residues. V shed 3 bases and J 0 bases; nucleotides not matched to a gene: 9. CDR1 SGHRS and CDR2 YFSETQ come from the germline V gene. CDR3 coding DNA: TGCGCCAGCAGCTCCCTCCCGGGACAGAGCTCCTACGAGCAGTACTTC. Residues: CASSSLPGQSSYEQYF.